The 13 T cell receptor beta chains given below trace back to one sample, sequenced in a study of T cell changes during pregnancy in multiple sclerosis (dated by TCRdb to the late 2010s). Libraries were made using the immunoSEQ multiplex PCR assay. Held by TCRdb, this immuneACCESS table contains in-frame sequences only and omits some clones. Under half of the omission traces to an unresolved V gene where checked; the cause of the rest is unknown. In this sample the table shows 42,000 or so clones, 90% of which occur a single time. Less than 12% of the sample comes from the top ten. The input for sequencing was CD8+ T cells from peripheral blood mononuclear cells, taken in the first trimester of pregnancy. These receptors all come from a female donor with multiple sclerosis, enrolled in a pregnancy study.

The CDR3 coding sequence is TGTGCCAGCAGCTCCCCAGCGGACGGGGGGCATGAGCAGTTCTTC. This encodes CASSSPADGGHEQFF. The V and J genes are TRBV11-3 and TRBJ2-1; perhaps TRBD2 as D (7 bases). Trimming removed 4 bases at V and 8 bases at J, with 18 bases between. In germline, CDR1 is SGHNT, CDR2 YENEEA. The CDR3 runs 15 residues.

The chain is built from TRBV7-9 and TRBJ2-7; possibly TRBD2 for D (7 bases). Germline values: CDR1 SEHNR, CDR2 FQNEAQ (reference sequence). Trimming cost V 5 bases and J 6 bases, with 23 bases left between them. This CDR3 has 16 residues. The CDR3 reads CASSLQTGSGAREQYF. For the CDR3, the DNA is TGTGCCAGCAGCCTCCAGACAGGCAGCGGGGCCCGCGAGCAGTACTTC. Supplemented by reference TRBV7-9 and TRBJ2-7, the full variable domain reads DTGVSQNPRHKITKRGQNVTFRCDPISEHNRLYWYRQTLGQGPEFLTYFQNEAQLEKSRLLSDRFSAERPKGSFSTLEIQRTEQGDSAMYLCASSLQTGSGAREQYFGPGTRLTVT.

The chain links TRBV14 to TRBJ2-7; 7 nucleotides agree with TRBD1. The germline CDR1 and CDR2 sequences are SGHDN and FVKESK. This CDR3 region has 15 residues. V lost 1 base and J lost 1; bases outside the gene matches: 4. This CDR3 reads CASSQGTGPSYEQYF. The CDR3 coding sequence is TGTGCCAGCAGCCAAGGGACAGGCCCGTCCTACGAGCAGTACTTC.

The CDR3 bases are TGTGCCAGCAGTCCGGGGTTGGCAGCGTCGAGAGGCTACACCTTC. This encodes CASSPGLAASRGYTF. The chain joins TRBV6-5 to TRBJ1-2; D uncertain. Germline-derived CDR1 and CDR2 are MNHEY and SVGAGI. The V gene lost 5 bases and the J gene lost 8 bases, with 21 bases spanning the gap. The CDR3 extends over 15 amino acids.

The chain carries TRBV5-6 and TRBJ2-5; tentative D call: TRBD2 (5 bases). This CDR3 comprises 13 residues. V lost 4 bases and J 5 bases, leaving 12 bases between the germline ends. In germline, CDR1 is SGHDT, CDR2 YYEEEE. The CDR3 DNA is TGTGCCAGCAGCGGAGGACTGGTCGAGACCCAGTACTTC. This translates into CASSGGLVETQYF.

In its sample, this clone was seen a few times. The chain recombines TRBV5-6 with TRBJ1-4; D possibly corresponds to TRBD1 (6 bases). The CDR3 is 15 residues long. Between the trimmed V and J ends, which lost 0 bases and 5 bases, there was a span of 11 bases. From germline, CDR1 is SGHDT and CDR2 YYEEEE. CDR3 nucleotide sequence: TGTGCCAGCAGCTTGGACGGGGGGCCAAATGAAAAACTGTTTTTT. Translating gives CASSLDGGPNEKLFF.

The chain employs TRBV5-1 and TRBJ2-7, with a weak D call TRBD2 (5 bases). Per germline, CDR1 SGHRS and CDR2 YFSETQ. V was clipped by 3 bases and J by 1 base, with 8 bases between them. CDR3 length: 13 residues. CDR3 DNA: TGCGCCAGCAGCTCGGGGATATCCTACGAGCAGTACTTC. Translating it yields CASSSGISYEQYF.

V and J are TRBV2 and TRBJ1-3; unclear D gene. CDR1 is SNHLY and CDR2 is FYNNEI in the germline V gene. There are 14 residues in the CDR3. The V end was cut by 4 bases, the J end by 3 bases, with 10 bases between. In DNA, the CDR3 is TGTGCCAGCAGTGGACTGAGCGGTGGAAACACCATATATTTT. As protein: CASSGLSGGNTIYF.

V is TRBV6-5 and J is TRBJ2-3; 9 bases map to TRBD2. Germline lookup yields CDR1 MNHEY and CDR2 SVGAGI. Germline trimming cut 4 bases from V and 2 bases from J; bases unmatched to any gene: 7. The length of the CDR3 is 16 residues. The CDR3 DNA sequence: TGTGCCAGCAGTTTATTTAGCGGGAGTGCCACAGATACGCAGTATTTT. It yields the protein CASSLFSGSATDTQYF.

This clone was recorded a few times. The rearrangement joins TRBV6-4 to TRBJ2-7, with TRBD1 matching over 8 bases. J was trimmed by 3 bases and V by 4 bases; bases with no gene match: 8. The CDR3 has 15 residues. Per the germline V gene, CDR1 is MRHNA and CDR2 is SNTAGT. CDR3 DNA sequence: TGTGCCAGCAGTGGACAGGGGAACCGCTACTACGAGCAGTACTTC. It is translated as CASSGQGNRYYEQYF.

The gene calls are TRBV2 and TRBJ2-5; TRBD1 aligns across 11 bases. Trimming at V came to 6 bases and at J to 5 bases, leaving 2 bases not matched to a gene. Germline lookup yields CDR1 SNHLY and CDR2 FYNNEI. The CDR3 is 13 residues long. Here the CDR3 DNA reads TGTGCCAGCAGGGGACAGGGGGTGGAGACCCAGTACTTC. This encodes CASRGQGVETQYF.

This clone was seen only once. The chain combines TRBV2 with TRBJ1-1; no clear D. Between the trimmed V and J ends, which lost 7 bases and 8 bases, there was a span of 11 bases. Germline loops: CDR1 SNHLY, CDR2 FYNNEI. CDR3 length: 11 residues. The DNA for the CDR3 is TGTGCCAGCATAGCGGTGTCCGAAGCTTTCTTT. It translates to CASIAVSEAFF.

The chain couples TRBV6-5 to TRBJ1-1; D unclear. Germline CDR1 reads MNHEY; CDR2 reads SVGAGI. The CDR3 has 14 amino acids. Trimming removed 3 bases at V and 4 bases at J, with 12 bases between. Written as DNA, the CDR3 is TGTGCCAGCAGTTATGTGAGGCTTTCCACTGAAGCTTTCTTT. It yields the protein CASSYVRLSTEAFF.